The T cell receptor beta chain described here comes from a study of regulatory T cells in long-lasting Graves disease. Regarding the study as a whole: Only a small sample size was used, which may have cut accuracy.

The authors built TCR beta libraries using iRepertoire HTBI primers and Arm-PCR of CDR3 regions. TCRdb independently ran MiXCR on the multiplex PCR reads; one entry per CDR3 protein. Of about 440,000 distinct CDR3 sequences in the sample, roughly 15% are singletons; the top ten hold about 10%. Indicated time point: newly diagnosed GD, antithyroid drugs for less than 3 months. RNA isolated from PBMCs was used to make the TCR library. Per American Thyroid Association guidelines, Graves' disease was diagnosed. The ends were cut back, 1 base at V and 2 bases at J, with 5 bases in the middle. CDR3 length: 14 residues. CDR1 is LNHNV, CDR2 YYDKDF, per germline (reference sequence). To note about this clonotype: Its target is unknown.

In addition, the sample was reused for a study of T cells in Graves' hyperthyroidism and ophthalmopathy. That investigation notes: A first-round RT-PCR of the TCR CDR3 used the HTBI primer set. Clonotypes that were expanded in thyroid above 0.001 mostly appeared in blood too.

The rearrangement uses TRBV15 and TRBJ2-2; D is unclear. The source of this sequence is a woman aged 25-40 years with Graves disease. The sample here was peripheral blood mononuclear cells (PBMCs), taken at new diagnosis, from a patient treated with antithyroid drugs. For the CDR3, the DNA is TGTGCCACCAGCAGAGGGGCCAACACCGGGGAGCTGTTTTTT. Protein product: CATSRGANTGELFF.